The next 9 T cell receptor beta chains were all read from a single sample in a study of prognosis after radiotherapy for stage I lung cancer listed by TCRdb under 2021. The run used an Illumina HiSeq 3000. Two rounds of multiplex PCR were performed to amplify the TCR beta CDR3 region from genomic DNA. The first PCR round used primers specific to each TRBV and TRBJ gene, and the primer sequences were filed in Chinese patent CN105087789A. TCRdb reanalyzed the raw reads on its own, using fastp at Q25 for trimming and MiXCR for clone calling, and kept in-frame beta chains. Rows merge per CDR3 protein into single entries with the most common DNA and genes. This sample is represented by more than 13,000 distinct CDR3 sequences; about 32% of them were singletons. The ten most abundant clones make up roughly 13% of the sample. This specimen consisted of PBMCs, obtained before or after stereotactic body radiation therapy (not recorded which). These TCRs come from a donor of 50 years or more with non-small cell lung cancer.

This clonotype was picked up a small number of times. This may stem from a read error, because a much larger clone lies one nucleotide away. The chain has TRBV7-6 and TRBJ2-2, with D unclear. CDR3 length: 15 residues. V lost 6 bases and J lost 5, with 16 bases in between. The germline V gene has CDR1 SGHVS and CDR2 FNYEAQ. CDR3 sequence (DNA): TGTGCCAGCAGACTGGGTACTGTAGGGACCGGGGAGCTGTTTTTT. As protein: CASRLGTVGTGELFF.

The V gene is TRBV6-2 or TRBV6-3, the J gene TRBJ1-5; D call uncertain. Deletions cut 6 bases from V and 7 bases from J, with 19 bases between. The V gene's germline CDR1 is MNHEY and CDR2 SVGEGT. This CDR3 spans 15 amino acids. Written as DNA, the CDR3 is TGTGCCAGCAGAAATACCTGGACGGGGTGGCAGCCCCAGCATTTT. Translated, it gives CASRNTWTGWQPQHF.

This clonotype was observed many times. CDR3 nucleotides: TGTGCCAGCAGCCCTAGCGGGAGGGTAACCGGGGAGCTGTTTTTT. It specifies CASSPSGRVTGELFF. The chain carries TRBV6-1 and TRBJ2-2, with 12 nucleotides matching TRBD2. The V and J ends lost 6 bases and 5 bases, in that order; junction bases with no gene match: 4. The CDR3 extends over 15 amino acids. Germline V gene data show CDR1 as MNHNS and CDR2 as SASEGT.

V usage is TRBV6-2 or TRBV6-3 and J usage is TRBJ2-7, with D hard to call. Trimming took off 1 base at V and 4 bases at J, with 17 bases between the two ends. CDR3 length equals 16 residues. The germline gives CDR1 MNHEY, CDR2 SVGEGT. Here the CDR3 reads CASSYLTSADSYEQYF. The CDR3 nucleotides read TGTGCCAGCAGTTACTTGACCAGTGCCGACTCATACGAGCAGTACTTC.

The sample holds many counts of this clonotype. The rearrangement uses TRBV4-1 and TRBJ2-7; tentative D call: TRBD2 (5 bases). The CDR3 consists of 14 residues. V was pared by 0 bases and J by 7 bases, with 13 bases between. Germline V gives CDR1 MGHRA, CDR2 YSYEKL. CDR3 amino acids: CASSQDPSRGEQYF. DNA for the CDR3: TGCGCCAGCAGCCAAGATCCCTCCCGAGGGGAGCAGTACTTC.

This clonotype is judged medium-sized. V is TRBV13 and J is TRBJ2-2, with 12 bases lining up with TRBD2. Germline values: CDR1 PRHDT, CDR2 FYEKMQ (reference sequence). The CDR3 loop spans 18 amino acids. The trim removed 5 bases at V and 3 bases at J, leaving 10 bases unmatched. CDR3 in DNA: TGTGCCAGCAGCCCCCCGGGACTAGCGGGTAGTGACACCGGGGAGCTGTTTTTT. This codes for CASSPPGLAGSDTGELFF.

This clonotype showed up many times. Here the CDR3 reads CASSLDHMLNSPLHF. In DNA, the CDR3 is TGTGCCAGCAGCTTGGATCATATGCTTAATTCACCCCTCCACTTT. The rearrangement joins TRBV5-8 to TRBJ1-6; no clear D. Germline CDR1 and CDR2: SGHTS and YDEGEE. The CDR3 is 15 amino acids. Trimming cost V 0 bases and J 6 bases, with 10 bases left between them.

By share, this clonotype counts as medium-sized. The rearrangement links TRBV28 to TRBJ2-7; 7 bases line up with TRBD1. With 4 bases clipped from V and 3 bases from J, the junction kept 9 bases outside the gene matches. CDR1 is MDHEN and CDR2 is SYDVKM in the germline V gene. CDR3 size: 15 residues. In nucleotides, the CDR3 is TGTGCCAGCAGTTCAGGGACAGTGGTCTTCTACGAGCAGTACTTC. It specifies CASSSGTVVFYEQYF.

This clonotype was recorded many times. This chain connects TRBV9 to TRBJ2-5; 10 bases agree with TRBD2. The germline gives CDR1 SGDLS, CDR2 YYNGEE. This CDR3 spans 20 amino acids. Losses at the gene ends were 0 bases for V and 4 bases for J; bases not matched to a gene: 18. The CDR3 sequence: CASSVALREELAGDSETQYF. CDR3 nucleotide sequence: TGTGCCAGCAGCGTAGCCCTAAGGGAGGAGCTAGCGGGGGACTCAGAGACCCAGTACTTC.